This T cell receptor beta chain was documented in a study of cytomegalovirus exposure and HLA in healthy donors. Looking at the study overall: The roughly 130 validation repertoires, a later analysis reported, used the same platform as the approximately 670 repertoires from the first cohort.

The CDR3 sequence is 14 residues long. Germline V CDR1 and CDR2: SGHRS, YFSETQ. V was pared by 5 bases and J by 9 bases, with 8 bases of the junction left unmatched. TCRdb's table, derived via immunoSEQ multiplex PCR, lists solely in-frame clones and lacks some. This sample yields around 300,000 clones, of which approximately 86% are seen a single time; approximately 1.1% belongs to the top ten. For this clone: What it binds is unknown.

Overall study results and limits: The CMV antigen specificity of a few CMV-associated chains was confirmed through in vitro analysis.

The validation cohort, a group of more than 100 subjects, included the donors and was separate from the approximately 650-subject first cohort. This TCR was sampled from a woman aged 30 to 39 in good health and CMV-seropositive. The V and J genes are TRBV5-1 and TRBJ2-1, with TRBD2 matching over 10 bases. The material sequenced was PBMCs. As DNA, the CDR3 is TGCGCCAGCAGGCCAGCGGGAGGGCCGGGTGAGCAGTTCTTC. This translates into CASRPAGGPGEQFF.